This TCR beta chain came from a study of blood T cell repertoires in COVID-19. Study context: Researchers got acute and convalescent COVID-19 samples from the United States, Italy and Spain. Nucleic acid was either cDNA or gDNA, and it came from T cells, B-cell-depleted T cells, or PBMCs.

Germline CDR1 SGHRS, CDR2 YFSETQ. V was clipped by 2 bases and J by 4 bases, with 12 bases between them. This CDR3 spans 15 amino acids. In the original analysis: By means of reference gene primer amplification, nucleated cell counts were estimated. Libraries were prepared by immunoSEQ multiplex PCR; TCRdb keeps only in-frame clonotypes and omits some of them. The V and J calls and clone size are taken from that table; D and trimming were inferred from the DNA. The data hold 200,000 to 300,000 clones, with approximately 85% observed a single time. V usage is TRBV5-1 and J usage is TRBJ2-2; possibly TRBD1 for D (6 bases). This TCR came from a man of 80 years or more with acute or convalescent COVID-19. Sequences were obtained from peripheral blood. This CDR3 is CASSLQGGGTGELFF. DNA of the CDR3: TGCGCCAGCAGCTTACAGGGCGGTGGCACCGGGGAGCTGTTTTTT.